One T cell receptor beta chain is described in this entry. The CDR3 runs 16 residues. Trimming cost V 2 bases and J 1 base; bases outside gene matches: 6. Germline V gene lookup returns CDR1 SEHNR and CDR2 FQNEAQ (reference sequence). This entry comes from a study of shared clonotypes between healthy human individuals. Genomic DNA belonging to each subset was distributed in equal measure over several immunoSEQ plates. Only in-frame clones appear in the TCRdb table, and some are missing; sequencing was by immunoSEQ multiplex PCR. The sample contains roughly 700,000 clones, around 74% of which appear only once.

The sequenced material came from memory CD4+ T cells sorted from blood. As to subset: CD45RA-negative fraction. The chain employs TRBV7-9 and TRBJ2-7, with 9 bases that match TRBD2. This receptor was obtained from a woman aged 25-40 years in good health. The CDR3 DNA is TGTGCCAGCAGCTTAATGGCGGGAGGGTTGTCCTACGAGCAGTACTTC. This sequence encodes CASSLMAGGLSYEQYF.